This T cell receptor (beta chain) is drawn from a study of post-analysis software for immune sequencing data. About the study: As for disease course, relapsing-remitting, secondary progressive and progressive-relapsing multiple sclerosis were all included.

Germline V gene lookup returns CDR1 DFQATT and CDR2 SNEGSKA (reference sequence). CDR3 length equals 13 residues. Trimming cost V 7 bases and J 5 bases, with 15 bases left between them. TCR beta libraries were prepared from cDNA with unique molecular identifiers. T cells numbering about 0.9 to 11 million yielded a few hundred thousand cDNA molecules. Via MiXCR, TCRdb re-called the PCR reads, giving one row per CDR3 protein. The sample consists of hundreds of thousands of distinct CDR3 sequences, about 50% of them appearing once. In regard to this clonotype: What it recognizes is unknown.

Findings and limits, study-wide: TRBV5-6, TRBV5-1 and TRBV20-1 belonged to a set of roughly 5 TRBV segments that were more frequent in patients than controls.

This receptor was obtained from a girl under 18 with multiple sclerosis. The chain uses TRBV20-1 and TRBJ1-5, with a tentative D call TRBD1 (6 bases). Material for sequencing was blood. DNA for the CDR3: TGCAGTGGACAGGTTCTCAAGGATCAGCCCCAGCATTTT. This translates into CSGQVLKDQPQHF.